Below are 31 T cell receptor beta chains sequenced from a single sample in a study of T-cell reconstitution after alpha-beta-depleted transplantation in children. Molecular barcoding with unique molecular identifiers was used for the TCRbeta library. In TCRdb, the PCR reads were re-called with MiXCR into one record per CDR3 protein. The sample shows under 750,000 distinct CDR3 sequences, around 23% of them seen only once. Sequencing was performed on PBMCs, mostly from graft donor cells, taken 360 days after TCRalphabeta/CD19-depleted stem cell transplant. The receptors shown here come from a boy younger than two who had a stem cell transplant for acute myeloid leukemia, so the T cells may come from the graft donor.

This rearrangement joins TRBV13 to TRBJ2-7; D possibly uses TRBD1 or TRBD2 (5 bases each). The CDR3 is made up of 13 amino acids. V lost 4 bases and J 6 bases, leaving 13 bases between the germline ends. Germline lookup yields CDR1 PRHDT and CDR2 FYEKMQ (reference sequence). The CDR3 DNA sequence: TGTGCCAGCAGCTCGGGGCGGCAGGTCGAGCAGTACGTC. Protein: CASSSGRQVEQYV.

This clonotype was observed a few times. This chain connects TRBV5-1 to TRBJ2-7, with D possibly TRBD2 on 5 matching bases. The CDR3 consists of 14 residues. With 4 bases removed from V and 3 bases from J, the gap between germline ends came to 14 bases. Germline V gene data show CDR1 as SGHRS and CDR2 as YFSETQ. DNA for the CDR3: TGCGCCAGCAGCCAAACCGGGATTTACTACGAGCAGTACTTC. Translated, it gives CASSQTGIYYEQYF.

V gene TRBV4-1 combines with J gene TRBJ2-4; no clear D gene. The length of the CDR3 is 19 residues. V was cut by 0 bases and J by 1 base, with 19 bases left in between. Germline V gene data show CDR1 as MGHRA and CDR2 as YSYEKL. The CDR3 nucleotides are TGCGCCAGCAGCCAAGATCCTCCAGCTGCCCGTGGGGCCAAAAACATTCAGTACTTC. Its protein is CASSQDPPAARGAKNIQYF.

CDR3 bases: TGCGCCACGGGACAGGGGGCAAAATACAATGAGCAGTTCTTC. Protein: CATGQGAKYNEQFF. The V call is TRBV10-2, the J call TRBJ2-1; TRBD1 aligns across 12 bases. From germline, CDR1 is WSHSY and CDR2 SAAADI. The CDR3 runs 14 residues. The V segment lost 10 bases and the J segment 4 bases; nucleotides outside the gene matches: 5.

The chain couples TRBV20-1 to TRBJ2-7, with D maybe TRBD2 (6 bases). The CDR3 spans 15 residues. Trimming stripped 0 bases from V and 2 bases from J, with 14 bases between. The germline V gene has CDR1 DFQATT and CDR2 SNEGSKA (reference sequence). CDR3 protein: CSARDRGGVTYEQYF. Here the CDR3 DNA reads TGCAGTGCTAGAGATAGGGGCGGGGTGACCTACGAGCAGTACTTC.

This clonotype was seen a handful of times. The rearrangement links TRBV27 to TRBJ2-2; 7 bases fit TRBD2. CDR1 MNHEY and CDR2 SMNVEV come from the germline V gene (reference sequence). After removal of 10 bases from V and 2 bases from J, the junction contained 7 bases not matched to a gene. The CDR3 has 14 residues. The CDR3 coding sequence is TGTGCCACCGGGCGGGAGCTAAACACCGGGGAGCTGTTTTTT. Translating gives CATGRELNTGELFF.

The CDR3 sequence: CSARSPGEAFF. The CDR3 DNA follows: TGCAGTGCTAGGAGTCCCGGTGAAGCTTTCTTT. The V and J genes are TRBV20-1 and TRBJ1-1; D is uncertain. V shed 3 bases and J shed 7 bases, with 9 bases lying between them. This CDR3 is 11 amino acids long. The germline CDR1 and CDR2 sequences are DFQATT and SNEGSKA (reference sequence).

This clonotype was detected many times. The rearrangement joins TRBV29-1 to TRBJ1-6; D might be TRBD1 (6 bases). This CDR3 has 13 residues. V was shortened by 6 bases and J by 1 base, with 7 bases between the two germline ends. Germline CDR1 SQVTM, CDR2 ANQGSEA. The CDR3 region has the DNA TGCAGCGTCGGACAGTCCTATAATTCACCCCTCCACTTT. It yields the protein CSVGQSYNSPLHF.

The chain joins TRBV10-3 to TRBJ1-6; D is undetermined. Looked up from germline, CDR1 is ENHRY and CDR2 is SYGVKD. The CDR3 extends over 13 amino acids. V lost 8 bases, J lost 7 bases, and 12 bases lay in between. CDR3 coding DNA: TGTGCCATCCGTAGCCAGGAGAATTCACCCCTCCACTTT. Translated, it gives CAIRSQENSPLHF.

DNA of the CDR3: TGTGCCAGCAGCTTAGTTAGCGGGTCCTACAATGAGCAGTTCTTC. Its protein product is CASSLVSGSYNEQFF. V is TRBV7-6 and J is TRBJ2-1; 7 bases agree with TRBD2. Germline V gene sequence: CDR1 SGHVS, CDR2 FNYEAQ. The ends lost 1 base at V and 1 base at J; junction bases unmatched: 1. This CDR3 contains 15 residues.

This clonotype was counted at least ten times. The J gene is TRBJ2-5, the V gene TRBV7-9; D remains ambiguous. The V end lost 0 bases, the J end lost 0 bases, and 8 bases lay between the germline ends. This CDR3 is built from 15 residues. CDR1 and CDR2 from the germline V gene are SEHNR and FQNEAQ (reference sequence). CDR3 in amino acids: CASSLALEYQETQYF. The CDR3 nucleotides are TGTGCCAGCAGCTTAGCGCTAGAGTACCAAGAGACCCAGTACTTC.

V usage is TRBV5-1 and J usage is TRBJ2-5; no firm D call. The CDR3 has 15 amino acids. Germline loops: CDR1 SGHRS, CDR2 YFSETQ. The V end lost 0 bases, the J end lost 2 bases, and 11 bases lay between the germline ends. The CDR3 DNA follows: TGCGCCAGCAGCTTGGGGTCAGCTTCACAAGAGACCCAGTACTTC. This translates into CASSLGSASQETQYF.

This clonotype was counted a few times. This chain joins TRBV7-3 and TRBJ2-1; TRBD2 matches 12 bases. CDR3 length: 16 residues. The germline gives CDR1 SGHTA, CDR2 FQGTGA. The V and J ends lost 1 base and 7 bases, in that order; junction bases with no gene match: 5. The CDR3 DNA reads TGTGCCAGCAGCTTAATTTCTAGCGGGGGGGCAAATGAGCAGTTCTTC. Translating gives CASSLISSGGANEQFF.

This clonotype was picked up a small number of times. The chain is built from TRBV28 and TRBJ2-5; tentative D call: TRBD1 (5 bases). This CDR3 spans 13 amino acids. Germline CDR1 reads MDHEN; CDR2 reads SYDVKM. V lost 3 bases to trimming and J lost 5 bases, with 10 bases between them. The CDR3 DNA is TGTGCCAGCAGTTTGCAACAGGCTGAGACCCAGTACTTC. This sequence encodes CASSLQQAETQYF. Together with reference TRBV28 and TRBJ2-5, the CDR3 gives the full variable domain: DVKVTQSSRYLVKRTGEKVFLECVQDMDHENMFWYRQDPGLGLRLIYFSYDVKMKEKGDIPEGYSVSREKKERFSLILESASTNQTSMYLCASSLQQAETQYFGPGTRLLVL.

This clonotype showed up just once. The chain couples TRBV12-5 to TRBJ2-3, with a weak D call TRBD1 (5 bases). Germline V gene data show CDR1 as LGHNT and CDR2 as FRNRAP. This CDR3 spans 15 amino acids. V lost 1 base, J lost 4 bases, and 12 bases lay in between. Here the CDR3 reads CASGLGTFVADTQYF. CDR3 bases: TGTGCTAGTGGTTTGGGGACATTCGTTGCAGATACGCAGTATTTT.

This clonotype occurred a few times. V gene TRBV5-1 combines with J gene TRBJ1-2; possible D gene TRBD1, 5 bases. The CDR3 runs 14 residues. Trimming took off 0 bases at V and 5 bases at J, with 11 bases between the two ends. CDR1 is SGHRS, CDR2 YFSETQ, per germline. CDR3 DNA: TGCGCCAGCAGCTTGGGACAGAGCACGTATGGCTACACCTTC. Encoded protein: CASSLGQSTYGYTF.

This clonotype was counted a few times. CDR3 coding DNA: TGTGCCAGCAGTTTAAGTCCTCAGGGGCAGTTCTTC. Amino acids: CASSLSPQGQFF. This chain connects TRBV12-3 or TRBV12-4 to TRBJ2-1; weak D call: TRBD1 (5 bases). The V and J ends lost 2 bases and 12 bases respectively, with 11 bases between them. The CDR3 extends over 12 amino acids.

This clonotype has a count of ten or more. This chain connects TRBV20-1 to TRBJ1-6; TRBD1 aligns across 8 bases. Germline values: CDR1 DFQATT, CDR2 SNEGSKA (reference sequence). With V trimmed by 7 bases and J by 7 bases, 9 bases remained unmatched. The CDR3 is 14 amino acids. The CDR3 loop reads CSGTGSSRNSPLHF. Written as DNA, the CDR3 is TGCAGTGGGACAGGGTCCTCTAGAAATTCACCCCTCCACTTT.

This clonotype was detected many times. The rearrangement uses TRBV12-3 or TRBV12-4 and TRBJ2-3; D remains ambiguous. The CDR3 length is 14 residues. Trimming took off 6 bases at V and 2 bases at J, with 12 bases between the two ends. The CDR3 DNA is TGTGCCAGCAGCGTGGGCGGCCCCACAGATACGCAGTATTTT. It codes for CASSVGGPTDTQYF.

This clonotype was found many times. V and J are TRBV12-3 or TRBV12-4 and TRBJ1-2; D remains unclear. The CDR3 contains 13 residues. V lost 3 bases to trimming and J lost 8 bases, with 13 bases between them. The CDR3 loop reads CASSFGADLGYTF. CDR3 nucleotide sequence: TGTGCCAGCAGTTTCGGCGCAGACCTAGGCTACACCTTC.

This clonotype came up a few times. The J gene is TRBJ2-2, the V gene TRBV18; no clear D gene. The germline gives CDR1 KGHSH, CDR2 LQKENI. The CDR3 has 15 amino acids. Trimming left V 3 bases short and J 0 bases short, with 8 bases between. The CDR3 reads CASSPIASNTGELFF. The CDR3 nucleotides read TGTGCCAGCTCACCGATAGCCTCGAACACCGGGGAGCTGTTTTTT.

The chain couples TRBV25-1 to TRBJ2-6; the D call may be TRBD1 or TRBD2 (5 bases each). Trimming shortened V by 3 bases and J by 0 bases, and 9 bases separated the two germline ends. This CDR3 spans 16 amino acids. Germline CDR1 MGHDK, CDR2 SYGVNS. This CDR3 reads CASSEQGVSGANVLTF. In nucleotides, the CDR3 is TGTGCCAGCAGTGAGCAGGGAGTCTCTGGGGCCAACGTCCTGACTTTC. Full variable domain (outside the CDR3, taken from reference TRBV25-1 and TRBJ2-6): EADIYQTPRYLVIGTGKKITLECSQTMGHDKMYWYQQDPGMELHLIHYSYGVNSTEKGDLSSESTVSRIRTEHFPLTLESARPSHTSQYLCASSEQGVSGANVLTFGAGSRLTVL.

This clonotype has just a few counts. The CDR3 region is CASSPVPGELFF. For the CDR3, the DNA is TGTGCCAGCAGCCCTGTGCCCGGGGAGCTGTTTTTT. The chain combines TRBV3-1 with TRBJ2-2; D gene uncertain. The CDR3 sequence is 12 residues long. The V and J ends lost 4 bases and 6 bases respectively, with 6 bases between them. CDR1 and CDR2 from the germline V gene are LGHDT and YNNKEL (reference sequence).

There are many counts of this clonotype. The V call is TRBV7-2, the J call TRBJ2-1, with 8 bases that match TRBD2. J gave up 9 bases and V 6 bases, and 4 bases lay outside the gene matches. The length of the CDR3 is 12 residues. Looked up from germline, CDR1 is SGHTA and CDR2 is FQGNSA. CDR3 coding DNA: TGTGCCAGCAGTTCGGGAGGGGTTGAGCAGTTCTTC. Its protein product is CASSSGGVEQFF.

This clonotype occurred a few times. The chain has TRBV12-3 or TRBV12-4 and TRBJ2-2; D not resolved. Trimming took 3 bases from V and 8 from J, leaving 16 bases between them. The CDR3 consists of 15 residues. CDR3 region: CASSLPPWIGGELFF. CDR3 DNA sequence: TGTGCCAGCAGTTTGCCTCCGTGGATCGGAGGGGAGCTGTTTTTT.

A few counts support this clonotype. The chain recombines TRBV12-3 or TRBV12-4 with TRBJ1-2; 7 positions match TRBD1. The CDR3 covers 16 residues. Germline trimming cut 4 bases from V and 4 bases from J; bases unmatched to any gene: 12. The DNA of the CDR3 is TGTGCCAGCAGTTCGCTCCTAGGAGGGGGCAGCTATGGCTACACCTTC. It yields the protein CASSSLLGGGSYGYTF.

At least ten counts were recorded for this clonotype. This chain links TRBV24-1 with TRBJ2-2, with D tentatively TRBD1 (5 bases). V dropped 4 bases and J dropped 4 bases, with 15 bases sitting between them. CDR3 size: 16 residues. Germline values: CDR1 KGHDR, CDR2 SFDVKD. Here the CDR3 DNA reads TGTGCCACCAGTGACGGACACCGAGTTCCCACCGGGGAGCTGTTTTTT. Translated, it gives CATSDGHRVPTGELFF.

The gene calls are TRBV4-3 and TRBJ2-1; tentatively, D is TRBD1 or TRBD2 (7 bases each). This CDR3 is 15 amino acids long. CDR1 is LGHNA, CDR2 YSLEER, per germline. V lost 5 bases and J lost 0, with 11 bases in between. This chain's CDR3 is CASSSGDSSYNEQFF. CDR3 in DNA: TGCGCCAGCAGCAGCGGGGACAGCTCCTACAATGAGCAGTTCTTC.

The genes are TRBV4-1 and TRBJ2-3, with TRBD2 as a possible D gene (5 bases). With 1 base removed from V and 4 bases from J, the gap between germline ends came to 12 bases. The CDR3 spans 15 residues. CDR1 is MGHRA and CDR2 is YSYEKL in the germline V gene. The chain's CDR3 is CASSQGTEYPDTQYF. DNA of the CDR3: TGCGCCAGCAGCCAAGGGACTGAATACCCAGATACGCAGTATTTT.

This clonotype was picked up many times. The rearrangement uses TRBV20-1 and TRBJ2-7; TRBD1 might be the D (6 bases). Trimming removed 3 bases from V and 1 base from J, with 16 bases in between. CDR1 DFQATT and CDR2 SNEGSKA come from the germline V gene (reference sequence). The CDR3 is 15 residues long. The DNA for the CDR3 is TGCAGTGCTAGGTCCGCCAAGCAGGGGTCCTACGAGCAGTACTTC. Its translation is CSARSAKQGSYEQYF.

V gene TRBV18 combines with J gene TRBJ1-2; no clear D. Germline CDR1 KGHSH, CDR2 LQKENI. V lost 3 bases, J lost 4 bases, and 18 bases lay in between. This CDR3 comprises 16 residues. In DNA, the CDR3 is TGTGCCAGCTCACCGCAAGAGGGATTCTTCGCCTATGGCTACACCTTC. Translated: CASSPQEGFFAYGYTF.